This T cell receptor (beta chain) was documented in a study of T cell responses to AZD1222 COVID-19 vaccine. TCRdb keeps only in-frame clones here, not all; method: immunoSEQ multiplex PCR. Seen here are about 90,000 clones, approximately 91% observed once, and the top ten hold around 6%. Germline V gene data show CDR1 as KGHDR and CDR2 as SFDVKD. The trim removed 3 bases at V and 5 bases at J, leaving 9 bases unmatched. This CDR3 is built from 17 residues. The rearrangement joins TRBV24-1 to TRBJ1-1; TRBD1 matches at 12 bases. The clonotype comes from an adult who received the AZD1222 COVID-19 vaccine. The sample consisted of peripheral blood, taken 28 days after the second AZD1222 dose. The CDR3 DNA reads TGTGCCACCAGTGATAACGGGACAGGGGGCATGAGGACTGAAGCTTTCTTT. It yields the protein CATSDNGTGGMRTEAFF.